The clone carrying this T cell receptor beta chain turned up a few times. Its antigen remains unknown. Per germline, CDR1 WSHSY and CDR2 SAAADI. Trimming took off 5 bases at V and 0 bases at J, with 19 bases between the two ends. This CDR3 is 17 amino acids long. The record originates from a study of cytomegalovirus exposure and HLA in healthy donors. Findings and limits, study-wide: A later analysis reportedly found fewer N-insertions in an Asian-associated ancestry cluster than the roughly 670-donor mean. It emerged from a later analysis that several of the most significant clusters appeared to be linked to common viral pathogens.

This PCR relied on a set of 60 Vbeta primers and 13 Jbeta primers. Only in-frame clones appear in the TCRdb table, and some are missing; sequencing was by immunoSEQ multiplex PCR. The sample records about 200,000 clones, less than 80% being singletons. Sequencing input: PBMCs. The chain employs TRBV10-2 and TRBJ1-1; the D gene is possibly TRBD1 (6 bases). The TCR was taken from a girl aged 2 to 9 in good health and CMV-seronegative. CDR3 sequence: CASSSTGHMDMNTEAFF. In nucleotides, the CDR3 is TGCGCCAGCAGTAGTACGGGACATATGGACATGAACACTGAAGCTTTCTTT.